This TCR beta chain stems from a study of blood T cell repertoires in COVID-19. Study summary: Acute and convalescent COVID-19 specimens originated in the United States, Italy and Spain. From T cells, B-cell-depleted T cells, or PBMCs came the material, which was cDNA or gDNA.

Original processing notes: Reference gene primer amplification in the assay estimated nucleated cell counts. Sequenced by immunoSEQ multiplex PCR; TCRdb stores in-frame clones only, minus some. V and J calls and clone size are given by that table; D and trimming were obtained from the DNA. This table holds approximately 30,000 clones, 78% found once. This CDR3 has 17 residues. V dropped 3 bases and J dropped 1; count of bases not matched to a gene: 7. Looked up from germline, CDR1 is MNHNS and CDR2 is SASEGT. The sample taken for sequencing was peripheral blood. The V call is TRBV6-1, the J call TRBJ2-1, with 9 bases identical to TRBD2. The sequence derives from an older woman with acute or convalescent COVID-19. This chain's CDR3 is CASSESSGGLSYNEQFF. The DNA for the CDR3 is TGTGCCAGCAGTGAGTCGAGCGGGGGGTTATCCTACAATGAGCAGTTCTTC.